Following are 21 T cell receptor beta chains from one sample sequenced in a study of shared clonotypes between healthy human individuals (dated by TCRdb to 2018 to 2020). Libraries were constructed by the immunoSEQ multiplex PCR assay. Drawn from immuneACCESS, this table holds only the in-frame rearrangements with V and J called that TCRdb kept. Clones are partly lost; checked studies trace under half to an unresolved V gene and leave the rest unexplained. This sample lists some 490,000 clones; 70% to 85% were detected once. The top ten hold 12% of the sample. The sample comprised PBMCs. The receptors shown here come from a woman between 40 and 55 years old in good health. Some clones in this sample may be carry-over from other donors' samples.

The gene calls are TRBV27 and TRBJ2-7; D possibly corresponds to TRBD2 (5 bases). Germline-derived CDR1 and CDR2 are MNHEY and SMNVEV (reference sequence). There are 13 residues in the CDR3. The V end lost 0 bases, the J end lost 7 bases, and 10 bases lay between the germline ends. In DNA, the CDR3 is TGTGCCAGCAGTTTATCCCTCCGGGGTGAGCAGTACTTC. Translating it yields CASSLSLRGEQYF.

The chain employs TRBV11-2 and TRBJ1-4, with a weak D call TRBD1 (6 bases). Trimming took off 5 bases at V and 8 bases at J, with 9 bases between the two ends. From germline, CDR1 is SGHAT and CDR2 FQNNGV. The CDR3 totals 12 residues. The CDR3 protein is CASSPQGEKLFF. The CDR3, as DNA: TGTGCCAGCAGCCCACAGGGAGAAAAACTGTTTTTT.

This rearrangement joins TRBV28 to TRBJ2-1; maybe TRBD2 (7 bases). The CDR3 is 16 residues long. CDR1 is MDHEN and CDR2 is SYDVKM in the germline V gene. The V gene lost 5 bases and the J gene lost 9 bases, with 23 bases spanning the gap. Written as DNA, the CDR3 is TGTGCCAGCAGTCCAGGGGTAGCGGGCGGGTTGGGTGAGCAGTTCTTC. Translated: CASSPGVAGGLGEQFF.

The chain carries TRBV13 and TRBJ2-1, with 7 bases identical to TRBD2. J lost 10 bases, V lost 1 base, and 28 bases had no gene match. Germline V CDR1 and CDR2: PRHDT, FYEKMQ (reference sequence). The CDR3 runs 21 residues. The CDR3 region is CASSLAGGLAGASPVYWEQFF. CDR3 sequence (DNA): TGTGCCAGCAGCTTAGCCGGAGGATTGGCGGGAGCGAGCCCAGTTTATTGGGAGCAGTTCTTC.

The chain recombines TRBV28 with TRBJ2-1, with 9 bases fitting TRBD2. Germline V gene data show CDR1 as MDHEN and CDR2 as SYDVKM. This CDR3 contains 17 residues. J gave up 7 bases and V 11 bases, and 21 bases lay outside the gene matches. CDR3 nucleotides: TGTGCCCTCGGGCGGAGTAGCGGGAGAAAGGGATCGAATGAGCAGTTCTTC. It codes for CALGRSSGRKGSNEQFF.

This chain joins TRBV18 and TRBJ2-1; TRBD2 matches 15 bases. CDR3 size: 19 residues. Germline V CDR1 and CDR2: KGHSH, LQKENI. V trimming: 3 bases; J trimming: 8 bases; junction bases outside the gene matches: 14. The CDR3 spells CASSPPGLAGGSLGDEQFF. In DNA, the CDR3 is TGTGCCAGCTCACCCCCGGGACTAGCGGGAGGCTCACTCGGCGATGAGCAGTTCTTC.

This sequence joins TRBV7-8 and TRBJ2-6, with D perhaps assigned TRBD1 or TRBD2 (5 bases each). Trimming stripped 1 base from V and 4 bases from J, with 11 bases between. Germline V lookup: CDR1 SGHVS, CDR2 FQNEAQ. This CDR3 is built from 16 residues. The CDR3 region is CASSLVWGSGANVLTF. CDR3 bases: TGTGCCAGCAGCTTAGTGTGGGGGTCCGGGGCCAACGTCCTGACTTTC.

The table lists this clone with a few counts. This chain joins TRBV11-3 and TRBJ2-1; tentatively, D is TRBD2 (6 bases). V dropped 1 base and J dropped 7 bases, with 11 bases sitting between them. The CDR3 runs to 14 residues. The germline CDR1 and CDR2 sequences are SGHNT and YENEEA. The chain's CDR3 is CASSLVSGGNEQFF. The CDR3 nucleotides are TGTGCCAGCAGCTTAGTCTCCGGGGGAAATGAGCAGTTCTTC.

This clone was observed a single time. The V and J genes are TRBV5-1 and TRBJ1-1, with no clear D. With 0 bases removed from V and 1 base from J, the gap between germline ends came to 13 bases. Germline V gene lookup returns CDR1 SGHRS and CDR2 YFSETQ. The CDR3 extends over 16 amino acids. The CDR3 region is CASSLGALLGNTEAFF. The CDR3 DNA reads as TGCGCCAGCAGCTTGGGGGCCCTCCTGGGGAACACTGAAGCTTTCTTT. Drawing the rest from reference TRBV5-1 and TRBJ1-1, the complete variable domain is KAGVTQTPRYLIKTRGQQVTLSCSPISGHRSVSWYQQTPGQGLQFLFEYFSETQRNKGNFPGRFSGRQFSNSRSEMNVSTLELGDSALYLCASSLGALLGNTEAFFGQGTRLTVV.

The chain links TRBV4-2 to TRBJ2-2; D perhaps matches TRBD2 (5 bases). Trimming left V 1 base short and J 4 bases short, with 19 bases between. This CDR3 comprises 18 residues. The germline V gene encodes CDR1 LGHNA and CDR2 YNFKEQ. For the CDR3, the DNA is TGTGCCAGCAGCCAAGTGTGGGCCGGGTCCGCGGGCACCGGGGAGCTGTTTTTT. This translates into CASSQVWAGSAGTGELFF.

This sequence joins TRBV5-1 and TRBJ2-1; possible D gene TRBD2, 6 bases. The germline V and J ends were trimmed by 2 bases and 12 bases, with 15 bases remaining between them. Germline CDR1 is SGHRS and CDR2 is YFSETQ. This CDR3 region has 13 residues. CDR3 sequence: CASSLGTYGGQFF. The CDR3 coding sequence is TGCGCCAGCAGCTTAGGTACCTACGGGGGGCAGTTCTTC.

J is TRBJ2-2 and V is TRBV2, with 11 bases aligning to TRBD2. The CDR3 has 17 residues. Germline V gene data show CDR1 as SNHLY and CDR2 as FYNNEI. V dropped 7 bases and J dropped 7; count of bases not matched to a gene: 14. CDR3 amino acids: CASTKLGLAGVDGELFF. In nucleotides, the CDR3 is TGTGCCAGCACGAAGCTAGGACTAGCGGGCGTGGACGGGGAGCTGTTTTTT. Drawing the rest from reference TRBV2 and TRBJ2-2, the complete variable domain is EPEVTQTPSHQVTQMGQEVILRCVPISNHLYFYWYRQILGQKVEFLVSFYNNEISEKSEIFDDQFSVERPDGSNFTLKIRSTKLEDSAMYFCASTKLGLAGVDGELFFGEGSRLTVL.

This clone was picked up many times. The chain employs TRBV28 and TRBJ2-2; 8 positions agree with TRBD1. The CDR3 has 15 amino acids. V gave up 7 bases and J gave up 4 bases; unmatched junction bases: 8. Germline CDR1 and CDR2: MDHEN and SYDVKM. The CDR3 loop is CASKPRGRGTGELFF. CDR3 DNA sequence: TGTGCCAGCAAGCCCAGGGGGCGAGGCACCGGGGAGCTGTTTTTT.

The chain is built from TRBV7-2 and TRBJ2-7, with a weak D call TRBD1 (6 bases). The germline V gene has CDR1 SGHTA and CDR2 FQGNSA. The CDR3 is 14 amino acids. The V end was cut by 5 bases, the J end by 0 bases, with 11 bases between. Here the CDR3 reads CASSNTGSSYEQYF. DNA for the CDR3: TGTGCCAGCAGCAATACAGGGAGCTCCTACGAGCAGTACTTC.

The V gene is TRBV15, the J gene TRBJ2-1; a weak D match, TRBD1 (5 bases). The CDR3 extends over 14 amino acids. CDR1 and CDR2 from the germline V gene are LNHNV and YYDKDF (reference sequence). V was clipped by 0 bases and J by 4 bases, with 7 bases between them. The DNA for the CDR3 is TGTGCCACCAGCAGAGAACAGGTTTACAATGAGCAGTTCTTC. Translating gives CATSREQVYNEQFF.

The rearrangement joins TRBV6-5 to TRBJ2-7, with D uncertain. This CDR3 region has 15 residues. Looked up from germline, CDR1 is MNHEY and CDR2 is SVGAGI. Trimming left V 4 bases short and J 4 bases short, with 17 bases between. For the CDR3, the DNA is TGTGCCAGCAGTTCCCCCGGTTCGACGAGGTACGAGCAGTACTTC. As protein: CASSSPGSTRYEQYF.

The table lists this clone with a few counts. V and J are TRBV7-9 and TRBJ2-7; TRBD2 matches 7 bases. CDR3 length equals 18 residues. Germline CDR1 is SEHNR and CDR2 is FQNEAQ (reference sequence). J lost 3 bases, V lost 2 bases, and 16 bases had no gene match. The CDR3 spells CASSLHRGPGIAGYEQYF. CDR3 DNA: TGTGCCAGCAGCTTACATCGGGGTCCTGGGATAGCGGGCTACGAGCAGTACTTC.

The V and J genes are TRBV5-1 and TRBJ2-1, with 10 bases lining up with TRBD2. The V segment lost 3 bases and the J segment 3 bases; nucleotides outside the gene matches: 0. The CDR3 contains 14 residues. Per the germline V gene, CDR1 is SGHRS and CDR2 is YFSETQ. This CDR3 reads CASSSSGSYNEQFF. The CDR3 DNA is TGCGCCAGCAGCTCTAGCGGGAGCTACAATGAGCAGTTCTTC.

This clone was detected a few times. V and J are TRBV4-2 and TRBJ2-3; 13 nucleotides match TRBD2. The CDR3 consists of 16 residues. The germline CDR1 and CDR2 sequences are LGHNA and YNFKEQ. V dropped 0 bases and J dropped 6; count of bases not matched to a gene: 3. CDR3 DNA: TGTGCCAGCAGCCAAGAACTAGCGGGAGGGCCCGATACGCAGTATTTT. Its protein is CASSQELAGGPDTQYF.

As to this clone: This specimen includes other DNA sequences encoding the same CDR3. The CDR3 sequence is CASSPGTPTYEQYF. The CDR3 nucleotides read TGTGCCAGCTCACCCGGGACACCAACCTACGAGCAGTACTTC. The J gene is TRBJ2-7, the V gene TRBV18, with D possibly matching TRBD1 (6 bases). Germline V gene sequence: CDR1 KGHSH, CDR2 LQKENI. This CDR3 contains 14 residues. The V end lost 3 bases, the J end lost 2 bases, and 11 bases lay between the germline ends. The full variable domain, rest sourced from reference TRBV18 and TRBJ2-7, is NAGVMQNPRHLVRRRGQEARLRCSPMKGHSHVYWYRQLPEEGLKFMVYLQKENIIDESGMPKERFSAEFPKEGPSILRIQQVVRGDSAAYFCASSPGTPTYEQYFGPGTRLTVT.

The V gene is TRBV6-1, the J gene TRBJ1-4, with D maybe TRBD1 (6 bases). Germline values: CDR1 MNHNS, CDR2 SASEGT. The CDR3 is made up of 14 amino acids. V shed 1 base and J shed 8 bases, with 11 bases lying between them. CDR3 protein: CASSEGQGNEKLFF. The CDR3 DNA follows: TGTGCCAGCAGTGAAGGGCAGGGGAACGAAAAACTGTTTTTT.